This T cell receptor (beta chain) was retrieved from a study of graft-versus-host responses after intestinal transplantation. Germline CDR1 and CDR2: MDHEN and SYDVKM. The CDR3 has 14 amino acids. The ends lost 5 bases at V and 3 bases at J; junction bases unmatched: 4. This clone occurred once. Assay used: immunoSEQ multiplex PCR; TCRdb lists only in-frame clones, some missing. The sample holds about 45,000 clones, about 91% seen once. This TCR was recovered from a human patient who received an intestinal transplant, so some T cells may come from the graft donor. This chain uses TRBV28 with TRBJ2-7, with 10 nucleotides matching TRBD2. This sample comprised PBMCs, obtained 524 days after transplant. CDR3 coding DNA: TGTGCCAGCAGTCGAGGACTAGCGGTCTACGAGCAGTACTTC. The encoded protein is CASSRGLAVYEQYF.